This is a list of T cell receptor beta chains from one sample in a study of cytomegalovirus exposure and HLA in healthy donors. The data were produced by immunoSEQ multiplex PCR, yet TCRdb's version contains in-frame clones alone and is incomplete. Among fewer than 120,000 clones, approximately 79% were seen once, and the ten largest hold approximately 5.6%. Sample: PBMCs. The receptors originated from a man aged 25-40 years in good health and CMV-seropositive. CDR3s include the opening cysteine and the closing phenylalanine or tryptophan. The order of the fields is D gene, V gene, J gene, CDR3 protein. A D gene is named only where the DNA matches it firmly.

D: TRBD2; V: TRBV30; J: TRBJ2-3; CDR3: CAWSPSGEITDTQYF
D: -; V: TRBV7-9; J: TRBJ1-6; CDR3: CASSRAGKNSPLHF
D: TRBD2; V: TRBV5-6; J: TRBJ2-7; CDR3: CASSPPSGGAREQYF
D: -; V: TRBV11-2; J: TRBJ2-7; CDR3: CASSLSSFSSYEQYF
D: -; V: TRBV19; J: TRBJ2-3; CDR3: CASRFGGGGTDTQYF
D: -; V: TRBV25-1; J: TRBJ2-3; CDR3: CASSERDRRTDTQYF
D: TRBD2; V: TRBV19; J: TRBJ2-1; CDR3: CASSMGRGGTSYNEQFF
D: -; V: TRBV14; J: TRBJ1-2; CDR3: CASSQDFGRMDYGYTF
D: -; V: TRBV29-1; J: TRBJ1-4; CDR3: CSVAKNEKLFF
D: TRBD2; V: TRBV7-2; J: TRBJ2-3; CDR3: CASSSGTSGGAHTDTQYF
D: -; V: TRBV4-3; J: TRBJ1-4; CDR3: CASSPNHRATNEKLFF
D: TRBD2; V: TRBV5-1; J: TRBJ2-3; CDR3: CASLSAGGSTDTQYF
D: -; V: TRBV7-3; J: TRBJ2-5; CDR3: CASSPYGAGDQETQYF
D: -; V: TRBV2; J: TRBJ2-1; CDR3: CASMGRSFDNEQFF
D: -; V: TRBV15; J: TRBJ2-3; CDR3: CATSRDLRTVRTDTQYF
D: -; V: TRBV7-2; J: TRBJ1-2; CDR3: CASSPTLGTNYGYTF
D: TRBD1; V: TRBV7-9; J: TRBJ2-7; CDR3: CSSSLDLQGAVEQYF
D: -; V: TRBV5-1; J: TRBJ1-4; CDR3: CASSLDFRGANEKLFF
D: -; V: TRBV14; J: TRBJ1-2; CDR3: CASSQGGSFNYGYTF
D: -; V: TRBV5-1; J: TRBJ2-5; CDR3: CASSFGRQGETQYF
D: TRBD2; V: TRBV13; J: TRBJ2-7; CDR3: CASSLGLGAGATSSYEQYF
D: TRBD1; V: TRBV29-1; J: TRBJ2-2; CDR3: CSVAGTGAGELFF
D: -; V: TRBV11-2; J: TRBJ1-2; CDR3: CASSLSYEYGYTF
D: -; V: TRBV9; J: TRBJ1-6; CDR3: CASSVDGREGSPLHF
D: TRBD1; V: TRBV29-1; J: TRBJ2-7; CDR3: CSARGQGAEEQYF
D: TRBD1; V: TRBV25-1; J: TRBJ1-4; CDR3: CASSERGQDVVGEKLFF
D: -; V: TRBV2; J: TRBJ2-7; CDR3: CASSVHPKVYEQYF
D: -; V: TRBV9; J: TRBJ1-2; CDR3: CASSPRSGRDGYTF
D: -; V: TRBV7-3; J: TRBJ1-1; CDR3: CASSLGEDTEAFF
D: -; V: TRBV9; J: TRBJ1-3; CDR3: CASSGALRVYSGNTIYF
D: TRBD1; V: TRBV30; J: TRBJ1-6; CDR3: CAWTGTDYSPLHF
D: TRBD1; V: TRBV10-3; J: TRBJ2-7; CDR3: CALASWPGQGVVEQYF
D: TRBD2; V: TRBV4-1; J: TRBJ2-1; CDR3: CASSPRGGGYDEQFF
D: TRBD2; V: TRBV7-8; J: TRBJ2-7; CDR3: CASSPRLISGDAYEQYF
D: -; V: TRBV6-6; J: TRBJ1-2; CDR3: CASSVQGGGYTF
D: -; V: TRBV6-4; J: TRBJ2-5; CDR3: CASSDPPAKGLTQETQYF
D: -; V: TRBV28; J: TRBJ1-3; CDR3: CASSPWERGSGNTIYF
D: -; V: TRBV11-2; J: TRBJ2-5; CDR3: CASSFLASREETQYF
D: -; V: TRBV15; J: TRBJ1-2; CDR3: CATSTRTGNYGYTF
D: TRBD2; V: TRBV7-3; J: TRBJ2-2; CDR3: CAIPSGGANGELFF
D: TRBD1; V: TRBV7-9; J: TRBJ2-3; CDR3: CASSTGQGTDTQYF
D: TRBD1; V: TRBV27; J: TRBJ2-2; CDR3: CASSTGGFGELFF
D: TRBD2; V: TRBV19; J: TRBJ2-3; CDR3: CASRITSGSTDTQYF
D: TRBD1; V: TRBV9; J: TRBJ2-5; CDR3: CASSAGTGDQETQYF
D: TRBD2; V: TRBV9; J: TRBJ2-1; CDR3: CASSVALAGGRDEQFF
D: -; V: TRBV12-5; J: TRBJ2-2; CDR3: CASGPSTPPGLSGELFF
D: -; V: TRBV6-5; J: TRBJ1-2; CDR3: CASSPNGHLGYTF
D: -; V: TRBV14; J: TRBJ1-6; CDR3: CASSQGGKAPGKYSPLHF
D: -; V: TRBV19; J: TRBJ1-1; CDR3: CASSIAGRGDTEAFF
D: -; V: TRBV29-1; J: TRBJ1-2; CDR3: CSVAGSNYGYTF
D: -; V: TRBV11-2; J: TRBJ1-4; CDR3: CASSWGGEKLFF
D: -; V: TRBV14; J: TRBJ1-2; CDR3: CASSPWTSSNYGYTF
D: -; V: TRBV11-3; J: TRBJ2-7; CDR3: CASSSRDIPYEQYF